One sample yielded the 27 T cell receptor beta chains listed below, sequenced in a study of CD8 T cells in Susac syndrome. RNA in amounts of 0.5 to 1 ug was reverse transcribed with random hexamers. TCRdb used MiXCR to reprocess the immunoSEQ multiplex PCR reads, holding one entry per CDR3 protein. The sample records 150,000 to 200,000 distinct CDR3 sequences, just under 95% being singletons. The sequenced material came from CD4+ T cells from PBMCs. The receptors were sampled from a human donor in good health.

This clonotype turned up a few times. The rearrangement uses TRBV3-1 and TRBJ2-7; a weak D match, TRBD2 (6 bases). Germline lookup yields CDR1 LGHDT and CDR2 YNNKEL (reference sequence). CDR3 length equals 11 residues. Trimming took off 3 bases at V and 6 bases at J, with 6 bases between the two ends. DNA of the CDR3: TGTGCCAGCAGCCAGGGGGGCGAGCAGTACTTC. Protein: CASSQGGEQYF.

The gene calls are TRBV5-1 and TRBJ2-1; D may match TRBD1 or TRBD2 (6 bases each). V lost 3 bases to trimming and J lost 4 bases, with 14 bases between them. Germline V gives CDR1 SGHRS, CDR2 YFSETQ. There are 15 residues in the CDR3. CDR3 loop: CASSSEGEAYNEQFF. In DNA, the CDR3 is TGCGCCAGCAGCTCTGAGGGGGAGGCGTACAATGAGCAGTTCTTC.

The CDR3 DNA follows: TGCAGTGCTACATTGGACGGTCTCTATGGCTACACCTTC. Amino acids: CSATLDGLYGYTF. This chain joins TRBV20-1 and TRBJ1-2; no firm D call. The germline gives CDR1 DFQATT, CDR2 SNEGSKA (reference sequence). The CDR3 spans 13 residues. Deletions cut 4 bases from V and 4 bases from J, with 13 bases between.

The genes are TRBV7-2 and TRBJ2-7; 9 bases align to TRBD1. Germline V CDR1 and CDR2: SGHTA, FQGNSA. This CDR3 has 14 residues. The V gene end was trimmed by 2 bases and the J gene end by 4 bases; junction bases not matched to a gene: 3. The CDR3 DNA sequence: TGTGCCAGCAGCTTAATGACAGGGGGTTACGAGCAGTACTTC. Amino acids: CASSLMTGGYEQYF.

The V and J genes are TRBV7-9 and TRBJ1-1; tentatively, D is TRBD1 (5 bases). There are 14 residues in the CDR3. Between the trimmed V and J ends, which lost 1 base and 6 bases, there was a span of 12 bases. CDR1 SEHNR and CDR2 FQNEAQ come from the germline V gene (reference sequence). CDR3 region: CASSLEGAGAEAFF. The CDR3 coding sequence is TGTGCCAGCAGCTTAGAAGGGGCGGGAGCTGAAGCTTTCTTT. Combining the CDR3 with reference TRBV7-9 and TRBJ1-1 gives the whole variable domain DTGVSQNPRHKITKRGQNVTFRCDPISEHNRLYWYRQTLGQGPEFLTYFQNEAQLEKSRLLSDRFSAERPKGSFSTLEIQRTEQGDSAMYLCASSLEGAGAEAFFGQGTRLTVV.

The CDR3 DNA reads as TGTGCCAGCAGCTTGGTCCAGCCCTATAATTCACCCCTCCACTTT. Residues: CASSLVQPYNSPLHF. This sequence joins TRBV5-6 and TRBJ1-6; unclear D gene. With 0 bases removed from V and 2 bases from J, the gap between germline ends came to 6 bases. CDR1 and CDR2 from the germline V gene are SGHDT and YYEEEE. CDR3 length equals 15 residues.

V gene TRBV4-2 combines with J gene TRBJ2-1; D remains ambiguous. V lost 3 bases and J lost 8, with 11 bases in between. Per the germline V gene, CDR1 is LGHNA and CDR2 is YNFKEQ. The CDR3 is 13 amino acids. The CDR3 sequence is CASSHPRPYEQFF. CDR3 in DNA: TGTGCCAGCAGCCACCCCCGACCATATGAGCAGTTCTTC.

J is TRBJ1-2 and V is TRBV4-1; D unresolved. V lost 2 bases to trimming and J lost 2 bases, with 15 bases between them. The germline CDR1 and CDR2 sequences are MGHRA and YSYEKL. CDR3 length: 16 amino acids. CDR3 sequence: CASSQWVPGGNYGYTF. DNA for the CDR3: TGCGCCAGCAGCCAATGGGTCCCAGGCGGGAACTATGGCTACACCTTC.

In nucleotides, the CDR3 is TGCGCCAGCAGCTTGGAGACAGGGTACATCACAGATACGCAGTATTTT. It translates to CASSLETGYITDTQYF. The rearrangement joins TRBV5-1 to TRBJ2-3; TRBD1 matches at 7 bases. CDR1 is SGHRS and CDR2 is YFSETQ in the germline V gene. The CDR3 contains 16 residues. With V trimmed by 0 bases and J by 2 bases, 6 bases remained unmatched.

The chain uses TRBV30 and TRBJ2-7; the D is unclear. Trimming shortened V by 2 bases and J by 2 bases, and 16 bases separated the two germline ends. The CDR3 length is 15 residues. Per the germline V gene, CDR1 is GTSNPN and CDR2 is SVGIG (reference sequence). The CDR3 loop is CAWSSGQLRTYEQYF. In nucleotides, the CDR3 is TGTGCCTGGAGTTCGGGCCAGCTTCGGACCTACGAGCAGTACTTC.

Regarding this clonotype: At one boundary the junction diverges from the germline segment, which might be a read error. V usage is TRBV7-9 and J usage is TRBJ2-1; TRBD2 matches at 11 bases. This CDR3 spans 14 amino acids. Germline V gene sequence: CDR1 SEHNR, CDR2 FQNEAQ (reference sequence). In DNA, the CDR3 is TGTGCCAGCAGCCTAGCGGGGGGACAAAATGAGCAGTTCTTC. It encodes CASSLAGGQNEQFF.

The chain joins TRBV29-1 to TRBJ1-1; TRBD1 matches at 7 bases. The CDR3 totals 13 residues. J gave up 6 bases and V 7 bases, and 11 bases lay outside the gene matches. CDR1 SQVTM and CDR2 ANQGSEA come from the germline V gene. The CDR3 protein is CSANQGVTPEAFF. Here the CDR3 DNA reads TGCAGCGCTAATCAGGGGGTTACCCCTGAAGCTTTCTTT.

CDR3 coding DNA: TGTGCCAGCAGCCCGAGACCGGGACGCTATGGCTACACCTTC. Encoded protein: CASSPRPGRYGYTF. J is TRBJ1-2 and V is TRBV7-2, with D perhaps matching TRBD1 (5 bases). CDR3 length: 14 amino acids. CDR1 and CDR2 from the germline V gene are SGHTA and FQGNSA. Trimming removed 5 bases from V and 4 bases from J, with 14 bases in between.

This chain uses TRBV7-2 with TRBJ2-1, with D hard to call. The germline V and J ends were trimmed by 3 bases and 14 bases, with 14 bases remaining between them. The CDR3 consists of 12 residues. From germline, CDR1 is SGHTA and CDR2 FQGNSA. CDR3: CASSLSSPRKFF. CDR3 nucleotides: TGTGCCAGCAGCTTGAGCAGTCCTAGGAAGTTCTTC.

This chain joins TRBV5-1 and TRBJ2-3; no firm D call. CDR1 is SGHRS and CDR2 is YFSETQ in the germline V gene. With 0 bases removed from V and 0 bases from J, the gap between germline ends came to 11 bases. This CDR3 is 16 amino acids long. The CDR3 coding sequence is TGCGCCAGCAGCTTGGGCCAGTCCTTTAGCACAGATACGCAGTATTTT. Translated: CASSLGQSFSTDTQYF.

This chain joins TRBV7-3 and TRBJ1-3, with 8 bases that match TRBD1. Trimming at V came to 5 bases and at J to 2 bases, leaving 5 bases not matched to a gene. Germline CDR1 reads SGHTA; CDR2 reads FQGTGA. CDR3 length equals 15 residues. CDR3 sequence (DNA): TGTGCCAGCAGCCCCGGACAGGGCCCTGGAAACACCATATATTTT. Translated: CASSPGQGPGNTIYF.

This clonotype was seen only a few times. The chain is built from TRBV29-1 and TRBJ1-2; D uncertain. The CDR3 is made up of 13 amino acids. Deletions cut 5 bases from V and 1 base from J, with 11 bases between. Germline V gene data show CDR1 as SQVTM and CDR2 as ANQGSEA. CDR3 residues: CSVQTWGNYGYTF. CDR3 DNA sequence: TGCAGCGTTCAAACTTGGGGTAACTATGGCTACACCTTC.

V is TRBV29-1 and J is TRBJ2-5; D call uncertain. The V end lost 0 bases, the J end lost 4 bases, and 12 bases lay between the germline ends. Germline-derived CDR1 and CDR2 are SQVTM and ANQGSEA. The CDR3 has 14 residues. CDR3 DNA: TGCAGCGTTGAAGATCTCCGAGTTCTAGAGACCCAGTACTTC. It codes for CSVEDLRVLETQYF.

The chain uses TRBV3-1 and TRBJ2-1; weak D call: TRBD1 (5 bases). CDR3 length: 12 amino acids. Germline assignment: CDR1 LGHDT and CDR2 YNNKEL (reference sequence). V was clipped by 0 bases and J by 9 bases, with 6 bases between them. CDR3 protein: CASSQDRGEQFF. The CDR3 region has the DNA TGTGCCAGCAGCCAAGATAGGGGTGAGCAGTTCTTC.

This chain uses TRBV10-3 with TRBJ1-3; D gene ambiguous. V was shortened by 11 bases and J by 0 bases, with 8 bases between the two germline ends. CDR3 length: 12 residues. Per the germline V gene, CDR1 is ENHRY and CDR2 is SYGVKD. CDR3 DNA sequence: TGTGCCTGGAGCGACTCTGGAAACACCATATATTTT. This gives the protein CAWSDSGNTIYF.

This chain links TRBV7-9 with TRBJ1-2, with 8 bases matching TRBD1. Trimming cost V 5 bases and J 7 bases; bases outside gene matches: 6. CDR3 length: 13 amino acids. Germline values: CDR1 SEHNR, CDR2 FQNEAQ (reference sequence). CDR3 DNA: TGTGCCAGCAGCGACGGGACAGGTGGTGGCTACACCTTC. It is translated as CASSDGTGGGYTF.

The CDR3 nucleotides read TGCGCCAGCAGCTTGGGTAGGGGGCATGGCTACACCTTC. Encoded protein: CASSLGRGHGYTF. The chain has TRBV5-1 and TRBJ1-2; 7 nucleotides match TRBD1. This CDR3 comprises 13 residues. J was trimmed by 6 bases and V by 0 bases; bases with no gene match: 2. Germline V gene sequence: CDR1 SGHRS, CDR2 YFSETQ.

V and J are TRBV29-1 and TRBJ1-2, with D possibly TRBD1 on 6 matching bases. Germline V gene sequence: CDR1 SQVTM, CDR2 ANQGSEA. Trimming stripped 7 bases from V and 4 bases from J, with 16 bases between. CDR3 length: 13 amino acids. This CDR3 is CSAGHQGIYGYTF. The CDR3 DNA is TGCAGCGCTGGCCACCAGGGGATCTATGGCTACACCTTC.

This chain joins TRBV4-2 and TRBJ2-2; D is unclear. V was trimmed by 1 base and J by 4 bases, leaving 4 bases between them. CDR1 LGHNA and CDR2 YNFKEQ come from the germline V gene. The CDR3 consists of 13 residues. The CDR3 is CASSQATTGELFF. The CDR3 nucleotides read TGTGCCAGCAGCCAAGCCACCACCGGGGAGCTGTTTTTT.

The rearrangement joins TRBV20-1 to TRBJ2-5; D possibly corresponds to TRBD2 (5 bases). Germline CDR1 and CDR2: DFQATT and SNEGSKA (reference sequence). The CDR3 loop spans 12 amino acids. The V gene lost 5 bases and the J gene lost 2 bases, with 9 bases spanning the gap. CDR3 residues: CSAGGLQETQYF. CDR3 coding DNA: TGCAGTGCTGGAGGACTGCAAGAGACCCAGTACTTC.

The chain couples TRBV14 to TRBJ1-1; D gene uncertain. The germline CDR1 and CDR2 sequences are SGHDN and FVKESK. CDR3 length equals 14 residues. V was cut by 0 bases and J by 4 bases, with 9 bases left in between. CDR3 sequence reads: CASSQDIVRTEAFF. CDR3 bases: TGTGCCAGCAGCCAAGATATTGTCCGCACTGAAGCTTTCTTT.

The chain joins TRBV18 to TRBJ2-1, with 13 positions matching TRBD2. The CDR3 runs 16 residues. Germline V gene lookup returns CDR1 KGHSH and CDR2 LQKENI. Trimming cost V 3 bases and J 5 bases; bases outside gene matches: 4. The CDR3 here is CASSPSGLAGDNEQFF. The CDR3 coding sequence is TGTGCCAGCTCACCTTCCGGACTAGCGGGGGACAATGAGCAGTTCTTC.